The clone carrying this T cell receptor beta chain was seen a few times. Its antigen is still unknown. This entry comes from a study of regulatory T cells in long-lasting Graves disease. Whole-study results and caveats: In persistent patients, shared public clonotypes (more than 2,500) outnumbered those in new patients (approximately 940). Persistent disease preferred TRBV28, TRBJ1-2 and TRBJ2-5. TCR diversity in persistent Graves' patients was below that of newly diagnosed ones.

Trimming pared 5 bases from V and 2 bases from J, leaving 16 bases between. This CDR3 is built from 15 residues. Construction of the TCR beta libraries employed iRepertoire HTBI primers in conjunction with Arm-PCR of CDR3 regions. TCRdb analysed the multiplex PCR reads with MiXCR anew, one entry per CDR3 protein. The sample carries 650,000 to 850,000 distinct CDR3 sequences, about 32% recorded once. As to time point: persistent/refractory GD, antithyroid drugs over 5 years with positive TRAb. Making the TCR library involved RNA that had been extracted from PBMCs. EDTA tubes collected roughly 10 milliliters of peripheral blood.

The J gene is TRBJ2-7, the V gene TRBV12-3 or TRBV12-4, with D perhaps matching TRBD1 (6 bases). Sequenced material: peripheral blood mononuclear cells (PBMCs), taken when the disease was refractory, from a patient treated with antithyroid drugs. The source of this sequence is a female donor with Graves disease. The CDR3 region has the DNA TGTGCCAGCAGTGCCCTCAGGGGTTTAACCTACGAGCAGTACTTC. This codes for CASSALRGLTYEQYF.